Below are 13 T cell receptor beta chains sequenced from a single sample in a study of radiotherapy plus CTLA-4 blockade in lung cancer. TCRdb's copy holds only in-frame clones and misses some; the assay was immunoSEQ multiplex PCR. The sample lists about 80,000 clones; roughly 80% were seen once. The sequencing used peripheral blood, collected from a patient treated with radiotherapy plus ipilimumab. These receptors all stem from a human donor with non-small cell lung cancer who had stable disease on radiotherapy plus ipilimumab.

The rearrangement uses TRBV30 and TRBJ2-7, with 10 positions matching TRBD2. V gave up 1 base and J gave up 5 bases; unmatched junction bases: 2. The CDR3 covers 13 residues. Germline-derived CDR1 and CDR2 are GTSNPN and SVGIG (reference sequence). In DNA, the CDR3 is TGTGCCTGGAGTGCGGGACTAGCGAACGAGCAGTACTTC. The encoded protein is CAWSAGLANEQYF.

This clone was recorded once. V is TRBV9 and J is TRBJ2-1; D gene uncertain. The V end lost 3 bases, the J end lost 4 bases, and 8 bases lay between the germline ends. CDR3 length equals 13 residues. CDR1 is SGDLS and CDR2 is YYNGEE in the germline V gene. As DNA, the CDR3 is TGTGCCAGCAGCGACTACCCTTACAATGAGCAGTTCTTC. Its protein is CASSDYPYNEQFF.

This chain joins TRBV2 and TRBJ2-2, with 11 nucleotides matching TRBD1. The germline V gene has CDR1 SNHLY and CDR2 FYNNEI. This CDR3 has 15 amino acids. Losses at the gene ends were 6 bases for V and 5 bases for J; bases not matched to a gene: 5. The CDR3 reads CASSPGTGGTGELFF. The CDR3 DNA sequence: TGTGCCAGCAGCCCCGGGACAGGGGGAACCGGGGAGCTGTTTTTT.

The rearrangement uses TRBV7-9 and TRBJ2-7; the D is unclear. V lost 2 bases, J lost 2 bases, and 4 bases lay in between. Germline V lookup: CDR1 SEHNR, CDR2 FQNEAQ (reference sequence). This CDR3 region has 12 residues. For the CDR3, the DNA is TGTGCCAGCAGCTTAATGGCCTACGAGCAGTACTTC. This gives the protein CASSLMAYEQYF.

The rearrangement joins TRBV6-5 to TRBJ1-1, with TRBD1 identical over 7 bases. The germline V gene has CDR1 MNHEY and CDR2 SVGAGI. Trimming took 7 bases from V and 4 from J; bases not matched to a gene: 9. The CDR3 is made up of 14 amino acids. The CDR3 DNA reads as TGTGCCAGCATCAAAACCGGGACAGCCACTGAAGCTTTCTTT. Its protein is CASIKTGTATEAFF.

J is TRBJ1-1 and V is TRBV18, with 7 bases aligning to TRBD1. J was trimmed by 1 base and V by 1 base; bases with no gene match: 3. CDR3 length equals 15 residues. The germline gives CDR1 KGHSH, CDR2 LQKENI. CDR3 DNA: TGTGCCAGCTCACCACTACAGGGGCCGAACACTGAAGCTTTCTTT. Translating gives CASSPLQGPNTEAFF.

This chain connects TRBV5-1 to TRBJ2-5; 7 positions match TRBD2. Per the germline V gene, CDR1 is SGHRS and CDR2 is YFSETQ. V shed 4 bases and J 1 base; nucleotides not matched to a gene: 4. There are 14 residues in the CDR3. CDR3 nucleotides: TGCGCCAGCAGCATCAGCGGGGCCCAAGAGACCCAGTACTTC. Translating gives CASSISGAQETQYF.

This clone showed up just a few times. The chain uses TRBV2 and TRBJ2-7; D may be TRBD1 (5 bases). This CDR3 has 12 residues. V lost 6 bases and J 6 bases, leaving 12 bases between the germline ends. Germline V gene lookup returns CDR1 SNHLY and CDR2 FYNNEI. CDR3 DNA sequence: TGTGCCAGCAGGCAGGGCCCCACCGAGCAGTACTTC. It codes for CASRQGPTEQYF.

Written as DNA, the CDR3 is TGCAGCGTTAGCGGGGGGGACTCCTACAATGAGCAGTTCTTC. Translation gives CSVSGGDSYNEQFF. The rearrangement uses TRBV29-1 and TRBJ2-1, with 10 bases lining up with TRBD2. Unmatched junction bases numbered 1, after V lost 5 bases and J lost 0 bases. The germline V gene has CDR1 SQVTM and CDR2 ANQGSEA. This CDR3 comprises 14 residues.

This chain joins TRBV6-1 and TRBJ1-2; 11 nucleotides align to TRBD1. The germline V gene encodes CDR1 MNHNS and CDR2 SASEGT. The CDR3 sequence is 14 residues long. The junction had 3 bases not matched to a gene; V was cut back by 5 bases and J by 4 bases. DNA of the CDR3: TGTGCCAGCAGTCCAGGGACAGGGGGCTATGGCTACACCTTC. Its protein product is CASSPGTGGYGYTF.

The genes are TRBV9 and TRBJ2-2, with TRBD2 matching 10 bases. Germline V gene lookup returns CDR1 SGDLS and CDR2 YYNGEE. This CDR3 contains 14 residues. V shed 5 bases, J shed 6 bases, and the junction held 4 bases outside the gene matches. In DNA form, the CDR3 reads TGTGCCAGCAGGCCTAGCGGGAGAGCCGGGGAGCTGTTTTTT. The encoded protein is CASRPSGRAGELFF.

This sequence joins TRBV6-1 and TRBJ2-1; D is uncertain. Germline loops: CDR1 MNHNS, CDR2 SASEGT. V shed 0 bases and J shed 10 bases, with 10 bases lying between them. This CDR3 has 13 residues. CDR3 coding DNA: TGTGCCAGCAGTGAAGCGCCCCTACGGGAGCAGTTCTTC. Amino acids: CASSEAPLREQFF.

The V and J genes are TRBV13 and TRBJ1-1; TRBD1 is a possible D gene (5 bases). CDR1 and CDR2 from the germline V gene are PRHDT and FYEKMQ (reference sequence). The length of the CDR3 is 13 residues. V lost 1 base and J 8 bases, leaving 11 bases between the germline ends. CDR3 DNA sequence: TGTGCCAGCAGCTTAGATGGGGCCCGCGAAGCTTTCTTT. Amino acids: CASSLDGAREAFF.